The next 20 T cell receptor beta chains were all read from a single sample in a study of cytomegalovirus exposure and HLA in healthy donors. PCR employed 60 Vbeta and 13 Jbeta primers. Data came from immunoSEQ multiplex PCR; TCRdb stores just in-frame clones and leaves some out. The repertoire holds about 160,000 clones, with 70% to 80% as singletons. Sequenced: PBMCs. The origin of the receptors is a man aged 25 to 40 in good health and CMV-seropositive.

The chain couples TRBV5-1 to TRBJ1-1; TRBD1 agrees at 9 bases. The CDR3 sequence is 14 residues long. V trimming: 0 bases; J trimming: 11 bases; junction bases outside the gene matches: 8. The germline V gene encodes CDR1 SGHRS and CDR2 YFSETQ. The CDR3 here is CASSLAQNRGQAFF. CDR3 nucleotide sequence: TGCGCCAGCAGCTTGGCCCAAAACAGGGGGCAGGCTTTCTTT.

V gene TRBV19 combines with J gene TRBJ2-1; 7 bases are a match to TRBD1. In germline, CDR1 is LNHDA, CDR2 SQIVND (reference sequence). V shed 3 bases and J 1 base; nucleotides not matched to a gene: 9. This CDR3 region has 17 residues. This chain's CDR3 is CASSIAQGRGSYNEQFF. The DNA for the CDR3 is TGTGCCAGTAGTATCGCACAGGGGCGTGGGTCCTACAATGAGCAGTTCTTC.

The chain is built from TRBV30 and TRBJ1-1; D unresolved. The V gene lost 1 base and the J gene lost 0 bases, with 9 bases spanning the gap. The CDR3 consists of 14 residues. Germline lookup yields CDR1 GTSNPN and CDR2 SVGIG (reference sequence). In DNA, the CDR3 is TGTGCCTGGAGTGCGCTAAATTTGAACACTGAAGCTTTCTTT. Protein product: CAWSALNLNTEAFF.

This clone occurred a few times. The rearrangement links TRBV18 to TRBJ1-1; D may be TRBD1 (5 bases). Germline CDR1 KGHSH, CDR2 LQKENI. The V and J ends lost 6 bases and 4 bases respectively, with 18 bases between them. The CDR3 is made up of 15 amino acids. The CDR3 region is CASSSKTGEGTEAFF. CDR3 bases: TGTGCCAGCTCCTCAAAGACGGGGGAGGGCACTGAAGCTTTCTTT.

The chain uses TRBV28 and TRBJ2-7; D remains ambiguous. With 4 bases removed from V and 10 bases from J, the gap between germline ends came to 20 bases. CDR3 length: 14 residues. Per the germline V gene, CDR1 is MDHEN and CDR2 is SYDVKM. Here the CDR3 DNA reads TGTGCCAGCAGTTCTTTTGGTCTGGGCAGCCAACAGTACTTC. Protein: CASSSFGLGSQQYF. Filled out from reference TRBV28 and TRBJ2-7, the complete variable domain reads DVKVTQSSRYLVKRTGEKVFLECVQDMDHENMFWYRQDPGLGLRLIYFSYDVKMKEKGDIPEGYSVSREKKERFSLILESASTNQTSMYLCASSSFGLGSQQYFGPGTRLTVT.

The chain links TRBV5-1 to TRBJ2-3, with D uncertain. The V gene's germline CDR1 is SGHRS and CDR2 YFSETQ. This CDR3 contains 15 residues. V shed 0 bases and J shed 2 bases, with 10 bases lying between them. The CDR3 sequence: CASSLVGAYTDTQYF. Written as DNA, the CDR3 is TGCGCCAGCAGCTTGGTCGGTGCGTACACAGATACGCAGTATTTT.

This clone was recorded only once. This rearrangement joins TRBV27 to TRBJ2-3; 13 nucleotides agree with TRBD2. V dropped 5 bases and J dropped 2; count of bases not matched to a gene: 4. Germline loops: CDR1 MNHEY, CDR2 SMNVEV (reference sequence). The CDR3 covers 16 residues. The CDR3 is CASSPTSGGATDTQYF. CDR3 coding DNA: TGTGCCAGCAGTCCTACTAGCGGGGGGGCCACAGATACGCAGTATTTT.

The genes are TRBV5-4 and TRBJ1-1, with 11 nucleotides matching TRBD1. With 5 bases clipped from V and 7 bases from J, the junction kept 4 bases outside the gene matches. Germline CDR1 SGHNT, CDR2 YYREEE (reference sequence). This CDR3 region has 13 residues. The DNA of the CDR3 is TGTGCCAGCAGGGACAGGGGGCAGGGTGAAGCTTTCTTT. Its translation is CASRDRGQGEAFF.

CDR3 loop: CASSRAGGGYGYTF. CDR3 DNA sequence: TGTGCCAGCAGTAGGGCAGGGGGCGGGTATGGCTACACCTTC. The J gene is TRBJ1-2, the V gene TRBV6-6; the match to TRBD1 covers 8 bases. The CDR3 spans 14 residues. CDR1 is MNHNY and CDR2 is SVGAGI in the germline V gene (reference sequence). The junction had 7 bases not matched to a gene; V was cut back by 5 bases and J by 5 bases.

V gene TRBV19 combines with J gene TRBJ1-5; 9 nucleotides agree with TRBD1. The V segment lost 4 bases and the J segment 2 bases; nucleotides outside the gene matches: 0. The CDR3 has 14 amino acids. Germline V gene data show CDR1 as LNHDA and CDR2 as SQIVND (reference sequence). The CDR3 here is CASSRTGGNQPQHF. The DNA for the CDR3 is TGTGCCAGTAGTAGGACAGGGGGCAATCAGCCCCAGCATTTT.

This clone was found once. This rearrangement joins TRBV7-3 to TRBJ2-7; possibly TRBD1 for D (5 bases). CDR1 and CDR2 (germline): SGHTA, FQGTGA. Trimming removed 5 bases at V and 5 bases at J, with 16 bases between. CDR3 length: 14 residues. In DNA form, the CDR3 reads TGTGCCAGCAGCAAGGGGCACGGTGTCGACGAGCAGTACTTC. It specifies CASSKGHGVDEQYF.

This chain links TRBV2 with TRBJ2-7; D uncertain. The germline V gene encodes CDR1 SNHLY and CDR2 FYNNEI. This CDR3 has 13 residues. The V and J ends lost 5 bases and 3 bases respectively, with 11 bases between them. The CDR3 loop is CASSRDMGYEQYF. CDR3 DNA sequence: TGTGCCAGCAGTCGAGACATGGGCTACGAGCAGTACTTC.

The chain links TRBV10-1 to TRBJ1-1; 7 bases line up with TRBD1. The CDR3 is made up of 16 amino acids. The V gene end was trimmed by 0 bases and the J gene end by 3 bases; junction bases not matched to a gene: 7. CDR1 and CDR2 from the germline V gene are WNHNN and SYGVQD (reference sequence). CDR3 DNA sequence: TGCGCCAGCAGTGAGTCGCAGGGGGGCAAGGACACTGAAGCTTTCTTT. This sequence encodes CASSESQGGKDTEAFF.

The chain links TRBV11-1 to TRBJ2-7, with a weak D call TRBD2 (7 bases). Germline V gives CDR1 SGHAT, CDR2 FQDESV (reference sequence). V gave up 1 base and J gave up 6 bases, with 10 bases separating them. The CDR3 is made up of 13 amino acids. The CDR3 protein is CASSLGGGLEQYF. DNA of the CDR3: TGTGCCAGCAGCTTAGGCGGGGGCCTCGAGCAGTACTTC. Based on the CDR3 plus reference TRBV11-1 and TRBJ2-7, the full variable domain is EAEVAQSPRYKITEKSQAVAFWCDPISGHATLYWYRQILGQGPELLVQFQDESVVDDSQLPKDRFSAERLKGVDSTLKIQPAELGDSAMYLCASSLGGGLEQYFGPGTRLTVT.

V gene TRBV11-3 combines with J gene TRBJ2-3; 8 bases are a match to TRBD1. The CDR3 spans 15 residues. Germline V gene data show CDR1 as SGHNT and CDR2 as YENEEA. With 5 bases clipped from V and 2 bases from J, the junction kept 6 bases outside the gene matches. CDR3 region: CASSARQGPTDTQYF. As DNA, the CDR3 is TGTGCCAGCAGCGCGAGACAGGGGCCCACAGATACGCAGTATTTT.

The chain links TRBV4-1 to TRBJ2-5; 9 positions match TRBD1. The J call may not be correct, given that the DNA end is closer to TRBJ2-7. Germline V CDR1 and CDR2: MGHRA, YSYEKL. There are 18 residues in the CDR3. CDR3 residues: CASSQSGQAGTGRVEQYF. The CDR3 bases are TGCGCCAGCAGCCAATCCGGTCAGGCCGGGACAGGGCGGGTCGAGCAGTACTTC.

This chain uses TRBV11-2 with TRBJ2-7; possibly TRBD2 for D (6 bases). This CDR3 region has 14 residues. Germline-derived CDR1 and CDR2 are SGHAT and FQNNGV. With 1 base removed from V and 1 base from J, the gap between germline ends came to 8 bases. The CDR3 spells CASSLAGTSYEQYF. For the CDR3, the DNA is TGTGCCAGCAGCTTAGCCGGGACTTCCTACGAGCAGTACTTC.

This clone was detected a few times. The chain is built from TRBV7-8 and TRBJ1-5; 8 nucleotides line up with TRBD1. There are 15 residues in the CDR3. CDR1 is SGHVS, CDR2 FQNEAQ, per germline. V lost 5 bases to trimming and J lost 7 bases; unmatched junction nucleotides: 10. The CDR3 DNA follows: TGTGCCAGCAGCGCGGACAGGGCGAGCAGGCAGCCCCAGCATTTT. Translating it yields CASSADRASRQPQHF.

This clone was counted only a few times. The chain is built from TRBV11-2 and TRBJ1-4; 8 bases map to TRBD1. Germline-derived CDR1 and CDR2 are SGHAT and FQNNGV. This CDR3 contains 19 residues. V gave up 2 bases and J gave up 5 bases; unmatched junction bases: 16. The CDR3 loop is CASSLLYRTGLVPNEKLFF. The CDR3 bases are TGTGCCAGCAGCTTATTATACAGGACAGGGCTCGTTCCAAATGAAAAACTGTTTTTT.

This rearrangement joins TRBV4-1 to TRBJ2-1; 10 bases match TRBD1. The germline gives CDR1 MGHRA, CDR2 YSYEKL. V lost 0 bases to trimming and J lost 7 bases; unmatched junction nucleotides: 3. This CDR3 has 15 amino acids. CDR3 residues: CASSQEGQGLNEQFF. The CDR3 region has the DNA TGCGCCAGCAGCCAAGAGGGACAGGGGTTGAATGAGCAGTTCTTC.